Included here is one T cell receptor (beta chain) sequence, with context. What it binds is unknown. The sample belongs to a study of beta chain features in type 1 diabetes. Study-wide results and caveats: Researchers cautioned that cDNA sequencing could over-represent cells with high TCR expression. For type 1 diabetes patients, VDJ junctions showed fewer insertions and more deletions. The study found moderately but significantly shorter TCRB CDR3s in all four CD4+ subsets of Type 1 diabetes patients.

The whole isolated RNA underwent reverse transcription, so sequencing captured expressed TCRB transcripts. Measured with immunoSEQ multiplex PCR; TCRdb has only the in-frame clones, and not every one. Altogether under 300,000 clones are present, roughly 24% being singletons, with the ten largest covering more than 0.009%. This CDR3 has 12 amino acids. Germline CDR1 and CDR2: MDHEN and SYDVKM. V lost 1 base and J 4 bases, leaving 4 bases between the germline ends. The origin of this receptor is a woman younger than 45 with type 1 diabetes. The sequenced material came from naive CD4+ T cells from blood. The chain has TRBV28 and TRBJ1-1, with no clear D. The CDR3 spells CASSLFSTEAFF. As DNA, the CDR3 is TGTGCCAGCAGTTTATTCAGCACTGAAGCTTTCTTT.